Listed here are 32 T cell receptor beta chains from one sample, sequenced in a study of blood T cell repertoires in COVID-19 (dated by TCRdb to about 2020). Receptor amplification or capture employed the immunoSEQ multiplex PCR assay. TCRdb provides this immuneACCESS table in a form limited to in-frame rearrangements. Some clones are lacking; in checked studies, under half of them reflect an unresolved V gene, and why the rest are absent is not known. The sample contains under 200,000 clones, about four fifths of them found a single time. The ten largest clones take up approximately 7% of the sample. Sequenced sample: peripheral blood. The receptors derive from a man between 65 and 85 years old with active or convalescent COVID-19.

The chain is built from TRBV6-5 and TRBJ1-5; TRBD1 matches at 10 bases. CDR1 and CDR2 (germline): MNHEY, SVGAGI. The CDR3 consists of 15 residues. V dropped 6 bases and J dropped 6; count of bases not matched to a gene: 8. The CDR3 sequence is CASRSTGGAGQPQHF. The DNA of the CDR3 is TGTGCCAGCAGGTCGACAGGGGGCGCAGGTCAGCCCCAGCATTTT.

This clone showed up just once. This rearrangement joins TRBV7-2 to TRBJ2-3, with D uncertain. Trimming took off 1 base at V and 4 bases at J, with 6 bases between the two ends. Germline CDR1 reads SGHTA; CDR2 reads FQGNSA. The CDR3 sequence is 13 residues long. The CDR3 DNA reads as TGTGCCAGCAGCTTAGTCCATTCAGATACGCAGTATTTT. It encodes CASSLVHSDTQYF.

This sequence joins TRBV5-1 and TRBJ2-7; D is perhaps TRBD1 (6 bases). In germline, CDR1 is SGHRS, CDR2 YFSETQ. The CDR3 runs 14 residues. Trimming pared 1 base from V and 4 bases from J, leaving 12 bases between. CDR3 sequence: CASSLTGRGYEQYF. DNA of the CDR3: TGCGCCAGCAGCTTGACAGGGCGCGGATACGAGCAGTACTTC.

The rearrangement joins TRBV5-1 to TRBJ1-2; 9 bases agree with TRBD1. Germline V lookup: CDR1 SGHRS, CDR2 YFSETQ. CDR3 size: 15 residues. Trimming removed 4 bases from V and 6 bases from J; junction bases left unmatched: 10. The CDR3 nucleotides are TGCGCCAGCAGCCCGCCTACAGGGGGCCCTGATGGCTACACCTTC. This codes for CASSPPTGGPDGYTF.

V and J are TRBV4-2 and TRBJ2-6; 8 nucleotides align to TRBD2. J gave up 0 bases and V 4 bases, and 8 bases lay outside the gene matches. There are 18 residues in the CDR3. Germline-derived CDR1 and CDR2 are LGHNA and YNFKEQ. DNA for the CDR3: TGTGCCAGCAGCCCGGCTAGCGGGTCTAGCTCTGGGGCCAACGTCCTGACTTTC. Encoded protein: CASSPASGSSSGANVLTF.

The count of this clone is one. In nucleotides, the CDR3 is TGTGCCAGCAGCGCCTCGGGCCTTACAGGAGGGGAGCTGTTTTTT. Translation gives CASSASGLTGGELFF. The chain has TRBV9 and TRBJ2-2, with D possibly being TRBD1 (5 bases). The CDR3 covers 15 residues. Per germline, CDR1 SGDLS and CDR2 YYNGEE. V lost 3 bases, J lost 8 bases, and 17 bases lay in between.

This clone turned up a few times. V is TRBV18 and J is TRBJ2-1; D possibly corresponds to TRBD1 (5 bases). CDR1 KGHSH and CDR2 LQKENI come from the germline V gene. CDR3 length equals 15 residues. V lost 1 base and J 4 bases, leaving 11 bases between the germline ends. DNA for the CDR3: TGTGCCAGCTCACCACGGCAGGGTGGGTACAATGAGCAGTTCTTC. It encodes CASSPRQGGYNEQFF.

The rearrangement links TRBV5-6 to TRBJ2-1, with D perhaps TRBD1 (6 bases). Deletions cut 4 bases from V and 0 bases from J, with 8 bases between. Germline-derived CDR1 and CDR2 are SGHDT and YYEEEE. The CDR3 is 14 residues long. The CDR3 coding sequence is TGTGCCAGCAGCCAGGGGAGCTCCTACAATGAGCAGTTCTTC. This gives the protein CASSQGSSYNEQFF.

V is TRBV6-5 and J is TRBJ2-7; D is ambiguous. Trimming shortened V by 6 bases and J by 1 base, and 16 bases separated the two germline ends. CDR1 is MNHEY, CDR2 SVGAGI, per germline. CDR3 length: 15 amino acids. In DNA form, the CDR3 reads TGTGCCAGCAGGGGCCTTAACCTTTTTTCCTACGAGCAGTACTTC. Its translation: CASRGLNLFSYEQYF.

This sequence joins TRBV28 and TRBJ1-1; weak D call: TRBD1 (5 bases). Trimming stripped 3 bases from V and 6 bases from J, with 14 bases between. Germline-derived CDR1 and CDR2 are MDHEN and SYDVKM. The CDR3 sequence is 14 residues long. Written as DNA, the CDR3 is TGTGCCAGCAGTTTTTCGACAGCCAGCTCTGAAGCTTTCTTT. This codes for CASSFSTASSEAFF.

The chain carries TRBV24-1 and TRBJ2-5, with D perhaps matching TRBD1 (6 bases). Germline CDR1 and CDR2: KGHDR and SFDVKD. V was trimmed by 2 bases and J by 3 bases, leaving 12 bases between them. This CDR3 comprises 15 residues. The CDR3 protein is CATSDSTGQEETQYF. CDR3 nucleotides: TGTGCCACCAGTGATTCGACAGGCCAAGAAGAGACCCAGTACTTC.

V is TRBV2 and J is TRBJ2-2, with TRBD2 identical over 8 bases. CDR3 size: 15 residues. After removal of 6 bases from V and 0 bases from J, the junction contained 3 bases not matched to a gene. In germline, CDR1 is SNHLY, CDR2 FYNNEI. CDR3 protein: CASSAGLANTGELFF. The CDR3 region has the DNA TGTGCCAGCAGCGCGGGACTAGCGAACACCGGGGAGCTGTTTTTT. Full variable domain (rest looked up from reference TRBV2 and TRBJ2-2): EPEVTQTPSHQVTQMGQEVILRCVPISNHLYFYWYRQILGQKVEFLVSFYNNEISEKSEIFDDQFSVERPDGSNFTLKIRSTKLEDSAMYFCASSAGLANTGELFFGEGSRLTVL.

The CDR3: CASSFQGLSNNEQFF. For the CDR3, the DNA is TGCGCCAGCAGCTTTCAGGGGTTATCGAACAATGAGCAGTTCTTC. The chain joins TRBV5-1 to TRBJ2-1; D may be TRBD1 (6 bases). Between the trimmed V and J ends, which lost 2 bases and 5 bases, there was a span of 14 bases. The CDR3 is made up of 15 amino acids. Germline V CDR1 and CDR2: SGHRS, YFSETQ.

The rearrangement uses TRBV4-2 and TRBJ2-1; D may be TRBD2 (6 bases). V was cut by 7 bases and J by 3 bases, with 16 bases left in between. Germline V CDR1 and CDR2: LGHNA, YNFKEQ. The CDR3 contains 15 residues. Here the CDR3 DNA reads TGTGCCAGCACCCCATCGACTAGTAGCTACAATGAGCAGTTCTTC. Protein product: CASTPSTSSYNEQFF.

The chain is built from TRBV25-1 and TRBJ2-2; tentatively, D is TRBD1 (6 bases). The germline gives CDR1 MGHDK, CDR2 SYGVNS. V was shortened by 6 bases and J by 5 bases, with 13 bases between the two germline ends. This CDR3 has 14 amino acids. The CDR3, as DNA: TGTGCCAGCAGGGGCAGGGGTTGGACCGGGGAGCTGTTTTTT. It specifies CASRGRGWTGELFF.

This clone is classed as medium-sized. This chain links TRBV7-9 with TRBJ2-3; 9 bases are a match to TRBD2. CDR1 and CDR2 from the germline V gene are SEHNR and FQNEAQ (reference sequence). V lost 11 bases and J lost 3; bases outside the gene matches: 3. The CDR3 covers 12 residues. Here the CDR3 reads CAGLAGTDTQYF. CDR3 coding DNA: TGTGCCGGCCTAGCGGGGACAGATACGCAGTATTTT.

The chain has TRBV10-3 and TRBJ1-4, with 7 bases aligning to TRBD1. The trim removed 2 bases at V and 4 bases at J, leaving 1 base unmatched. The germline CDR1 and CDR2 sequences are ENHRY and SYGVKD. The CDR3 covers 14 residues. In DNA, the CDR3 is TGTGCCATCAGTGAGCAGGGGGATAATGAAAAACTGTTTTTT. Protein: CAISEQGDNEKLFF.

This chain joins TRBV9 and TRBJ2-5; the match to TRBD2 covers 10 bases. The CDR3 extends over 15 amino acids. V shed 4 bases, J shed 3 bases, and the junction held 6 bases outside the gene matches. The germline CDR1 and CDR2 sequences are SGDLS and YYNGEE. CDR3 loop: CASSSRTSGEETQYF. CDR3 bases: TGTGCCAGCAGCTCCCGGACTAGCGGAGAAGAGACCCAGTACTTC. The full variable domain, in which reference TRBV9 and TRBJ2-5 provide the parts outside the CDR3, is DSGVTQTPKHLITATGQRVTLRCSPRSGDLSVYWYQQSLDQGLQFLIQYYNGEERAKGNILERFSAQQFPDLHSELNLSSLELGDSALYFCASSSRTSGEETQYFGPGTRLLVL.

The chain recombines TRBV7-9 with TRBJ1-1; 10 nucleotides agree with TRBD1. CDR1 is SEHNR and CDR2 is FQNEAQ in the germline V gene (reference sequence). The V and J ends lost 5 bases and 1 base, in that order; junction bases with no gene match: 4. The CDR3 runs to 15 residues. The CDR3 DNA is TGTGCCAGCAGCCCGACAGGGGGCGCGAACACTGAAGCTTTCTTT. Its protein is CASSPTGGANTEAFF.

The rearrangement uses TRBV29-1 and TRBJ1-1; 7 bases match TRBD1. CDR3 length: 11 amino acids. J lost 7 bases, V lost 6 bases, and 5 bases had no gene match. Germline V CDR1 and CDR2: SQVTM, ANQGSEA. The CDR3 DNA reads as TGCAGCGTACTGACAGGGATTGAAGCTTTCTTT. Translating gives CSVLTGIEAFF.

The chain couples TRBV12-3 or TRBV12-4 to TRBJ1-2, with a possible D match to TRBD1 (5 bases). This CDR3 spans 12 amino acids. The V end lost 7 bases, the J end lost 4 bases, and 10 bases lay between the germline ends. CDR3 DNA: TGTGCCAGCACTCGAGACAGCTATGGCTACACCTTC. Residues: CASTRDSYGYTF.

The gene calls are TRBV9 and TRBJ2-7, with TRBD2 matching 7 bases. Looked up from germline, CDR1 is SGDLS and CDR2 is YYNGEE. Trimming took 0 bases from V and 4 from J; bases not matched to a gene: 10. This CDR3 is 16 amino acids long. The CDR3 bases are TGTGCCAGCAGCGTAGGGCCCAGCGGGATGGAATACGAGCAGTACTTC. Amino acids: CASSVGPSGMEYEQYF.

The genes are TRBV12-3 or TRBV12-4 and TRBJ1-2; D uncertain. V was shortened by 6 bases and J by 3 bases, with 8 bases between the two germline ends. The CDR3 is made up of 12 amino acids. The CDR3 loop is CASRRRDYGYTF. The CDR3 coding sequence is TGTGCCAGCAGGAGACGGGACTATGGCTACACCTTC.

The gene calls are TRBV10-3 and TRBJ1-1, with D perhaps TRBD1 (6 bases). The CDR3 runs 14 residues. Trimming removed 6 bases at V and 6 bases at J, with 17 bases between. Germline values: CDR1 ENHRY, CDR2 SYGVKD. The CDR3 DNA is TGTGCCATCAGGACGGACAGCCTAGGGTCTGAAGCTTTCTTT. Protein: CAIRTDSLGSEAFF.

V gene TRBV12-5 combines with J gene TRBJ1-5; weak D call: TRBD1 (5 bases). The V and J ends lost 1 base and 9 bases respectively, with 16 bases between them. The CDR3 is 15 residues long. CDR1 is LGHNT and CDR2 is FRNRAP in the germline V gene. In DNA form, the CDR3 reads TGTGCTAGTGGTTTGGGACAGACTCAGGATCGGCCCCAGCATTTT. Amino acids: CASGLGQTQDRPQHF.

This clone came up a few times. CDR3 residues: CATSRGGATNEKLFF. The CDR3 nucleotides read TGTGCCACCAGCAGAGGCGGGGCAACTAATGAAAAACTGTTTTTT. The chain couples TRBV15 to TRBJ1-4; D gene unclear. Germline CDR1 and CDR2: LNHNV and YYDKDF (reference sequence). The CDR3 has 15 residues. V was clipped by 1 base and J by 0 bases, with 6 bases between them.

CDR3 in amino acids: CSVEDAGTGELFF. CDR3 nucleotides: TGCAGCGTTGAAGATGCGGGGACCGGGGAGCTGTTTTTT. The chain combines TRBV29-1 with TRBJ2-2; TRBD2 is a possible D gene (6 bases). The germline V gene has CDR1 SQVTM and CDR2 ANQGSEA. Trimming removed 0 bases from V and 5 bases from J, with 7 bases in between. The CDR3 covers 13 residues.

The gene calls are TRBV18 and TRBJ1-2; no clear D gene. Germline CDR1 and CDR2: KGHSH and LQKENI. The V and J ends lost 3 bases and 5 bases respectively, with 13 bases between them. The CDR3 consists of 14 residues. The CDR3 reads CASSPGDERYGYTF. The DNA for the CDR3 is TGTGCCAGCTCACCGGGAGACGAGAGATATGGCTACACCTTC.

This chain connects TRBV4-1 to TRBJ1-1; D not certain. V dropped 1 base and J dropped 1 base, with 7 bases sitting between them. The germline CDR1 and CDR2 sequences are MGHRA and YSYEKL. The CDR3 is made up of 14 amino acids. CDR3 residues: CASSQGPRNTEAFF. The CDR3 nucleotides read TGCGCCAGCAGCCAAGGGCCAAGGAACACTGAAGCTTTCTTT.

The chain combines TRBV4-2 with TRBJ1-1; D unresolved. CDR3 length: 15 residues. Germline-derived CDR1 and CDR2 are LGHNA and YNFKEQ. The germline V and J ends were trimmed by 1 base and 1 base, with 10 bases remaining between them. The CDR3 loop is CASSQGLEGNTEAFF. The CDR3 DNA reads as TGTGCCAGCAGCCAAGGGTTAGAGGGGAACACTGAAGCTTTCTTT.

The V call is TRBV12-5, the J call TRBJ1-5; unclear D gene. Trimming pared 1 base from V and 5 bases from J, leaving 6 bases between. CDR3 length: 13 residues. Germline V gene sequence: CDR1 LGHNT, CDR2 FRNRAP. The CDR3 loop is CASGLALDQPQHF. Written as DNA, the CDR3 is TGTGCTAGTGGTTTGGCCCTAGATCAGCCCCAGCATTTT.

This clone has just a few counts. The chain employs TRBV10-3 and TRBJ2-7, with D possibly TRBD1 on 6 matching bases. Germline CDR1 ENHRY, CDR2 SYGVKD. V was pared by 4 bases and J by 0 bases, with 10 bases between. This CDR3 region has 14 residues. This chain's CDR3 is CAISGQDDSYEQYF. The CDR3 DNA sequence: TGTGCCATCAGTGGACAGGATGACTCCTACGAGCAGTACTTC.